This TCR beta chain was identified in a study of blood T cell repertoires in COVID-19. The germline gives CDR1 LNHDA, CDR2 SQIVND (reference sequence). V dropped 10 bases and J dropped 5; count of bases not matched to a gene: 6. The CDR3 extends over 13 amino acids. TCRdb's copy holds only in-frame clones and misses some; the assay was immunoSEQ multiplex PCR. The table has about 140,000 clones, approximately 87% seen once. This clonotype was obtained from a man between 60 and 70 years old who had recovered from COVID-19. The gene calls are TRBV19 and TRBJ2-1, with 9 bases identical to TRBD2. Sample: PBMCs or T cells enriched from blood (not recorded which). In DNA form, the CDR3 reads TGTGCCACGAGCCCTAGCGGGAACAATGAGCAGTTCTTC. This translates into CATSPSGNNEQFF.